The source of this T cell receptor beta chain is a study of blood T cell repertoires in COVID-19. Profiling relied on immunoSEQ multiplex PCR, and the TCRdb table lists in-frame clones only, not all of them. The repertoire holds around 190,000 clones, approximately 78% seen once, with about 9% in the top ten. There are many counts of this clone. Germline CDR1 reads SEHNR; CDR2 reads FQNEAQ (reference sequence). With 5 bases removed from V and 0 bases from J, the gap between germline ends came to 13 bases. The CDR3 consists of 16 residues. The chain has TRBV7-9 and TRBJ2-2, with D perhaps matching TRBD2 (5 bases). Sequencing used PBMCs or T cells enriched from blood (not recorded which). The sequence derives from a man between 35 and 55 years old who had recovered from COVID-19. Here the CDR3 reads CASSQAEVANTGELFF. In DNA form, the CDR3 reads TGTGCCAGCAGCCAAGCGGAGGTCGCGAACACCGGGGAGCTGTTTTTT.